Listed here are 5 T cell receptor beta chains from one sample, sequenced in a study of OX40 agonist ivuxolimab in advanced cancers. The library was built by means of the immunoSEQ multiplex PCR assay. Drawn from immuneACCESS, this table holds only the in-frame rearrangements with V and J called that TCRdb kept. Clones are partly lost; checked studies trace under half to an unresolved V gene and leave the rest unexplained. In all, the sample holds tens of thousands of clones, and 75% to 85% of those were seen once. The leading ten clones occupy 4.2% of the sample. Sample: CD4+ or CD8+ T cells sorted from blood, taken in a trial of the OX40 agonist ivuxolimab. These receptor sequences come from an adult with an advanced solid tumor such as melanoma, head and neck, liver or kidney cancer.

The chain joins TRBV7-2 to TRBJ2-7; D unclear. The CDR3 totals 14 residues. V was shortened by 3 bases and J by 0 bases, with 9 bases between the two germline ends. Per the germline V gene, CDR1 is SGHTA and CDR2 is FQGNSA. The CDR3 region is CASSLEQTSYEQYF. CDR3 DNA sequence: TGTGCCAGCAGCTTGGAGCAGACCTCCTACGAGCAGTACTTC.

The chain is built from TRBV4-2 and TRBJ1-1, with a tentative D call TRBD1 (6 bases). Trimming shortened V by 3 bases and J by 10 bases, and 15 bases separated the two germline ends. The CDR3 covers 13 residues. The V gene's germline CDR1 is LGHNA and CDR2 YNFKEQ. The CDR3 protein is CASSQTSGGGAFF. CDR3 sequence (DNA): TGTGCCAGCAGCCAGACCTCAGGAGGGGGAGCTTTCTTT.

This sequence joins TRBV7-3 and TRBJ1-1; D gene unclear. Germline CDR1 reads SGHTA; CDR2 reads FQGTGA. Trimming took off 5 bases at V and 1 base at J, with 14 bases between the two ends. This CDR3 comprises 15 residues. This CDR3 is CASSPREGPNTEAFF. Written as DNA, the CDR3 is TGTGCCAGCAGCCCCCGGGAGGGCCCGAACACTGAAGCTTTCTTT. The full variable domain, completed using reference TRBV7-3 and TRBJ1-1, is GAGVSQTPSNKVTEKGKYVELRCDPISGHTALYWYRQSLGQGPEFLIYFQGTGAADDSGLPNDRFFAVRPEGSVSTLKIQRTERGDSAVYLCASSPREGPNTEAFFGQGTRLTVV.

The table lists this clone with a few counts. This sequence joins TRBV19 and TRBJ1-2; the match to TRBD1 covers 7 bases. After removal of 6 bases from V and 6 bases from J, the junction contained 7 bases not matched to a gene. This CDR3 spans 13 amino acids. Germline lookup yields CDR1 LNHDA and CDR2 SQIVND (reference sequence). The CDR3 nucleotides read TGTGCCAGTAGAGGAGACAGGGTTAATGGCTACACCTTC. It specifies CASRGDRVNGYTF.

The gene calls are TRBV5-1 and TRBJ1-1; TRBD1 is a possible D gene (6 bases). CDR3 size: 13 residues. The germline V gene encodes CDR1 SGHRS and CDR2 YFSETQ. Deletions cut 4 bases from V and 2 bases from J, with 9 bases between. CDR3 sequence (DNA): TGCGCCAGCAGCCAGGACAGAAACACTGAAGCTTTCTTT. Its translation is CASSQDRNTEAFF.